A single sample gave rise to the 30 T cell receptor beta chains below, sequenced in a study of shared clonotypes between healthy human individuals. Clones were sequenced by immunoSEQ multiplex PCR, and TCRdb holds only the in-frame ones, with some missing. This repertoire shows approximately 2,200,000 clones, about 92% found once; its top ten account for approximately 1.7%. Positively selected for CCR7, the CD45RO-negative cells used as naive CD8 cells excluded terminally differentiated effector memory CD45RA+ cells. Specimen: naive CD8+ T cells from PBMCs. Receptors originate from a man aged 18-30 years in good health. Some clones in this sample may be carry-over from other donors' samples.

CDR3 coding DNA: TGTGCCAGCAGCGCTACTAGCGGGGTCCAAGAGACCCAGTACTTC. Translating it yields CASSATSGVQETQYF. This sequence joins TRBV6-6 and TRBJ2-5, with 10 bases lining up with TRBD2. CDR1 and CDR2 (germline): MNHNY, SVGAGI (reference sequence). The trim removed 6 bases at V and 1 base at J, leaving 5 bases unmatched. CDR3 length: 15 amino acids.

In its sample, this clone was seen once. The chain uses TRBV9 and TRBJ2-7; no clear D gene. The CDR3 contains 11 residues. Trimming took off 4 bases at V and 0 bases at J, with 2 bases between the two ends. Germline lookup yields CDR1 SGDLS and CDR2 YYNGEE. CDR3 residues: CASSISYEQYF. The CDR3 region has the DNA TGTGCCAGCAGCATCTCCTACGAGCAGTACTTC.

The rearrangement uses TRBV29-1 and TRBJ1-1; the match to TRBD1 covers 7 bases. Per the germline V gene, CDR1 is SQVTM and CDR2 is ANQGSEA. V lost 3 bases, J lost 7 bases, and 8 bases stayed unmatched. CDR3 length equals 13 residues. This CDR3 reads CSVDRQGGNEAFF. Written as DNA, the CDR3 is TGCAGCGTTGATCGGCAGGGGGGAAATGAAGCTTTCTTT.

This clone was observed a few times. CDR3 region: CATSGTVQNTGELFF. CDR3 nucleotide sequence: TGTGCCACCTCAGGTACGGTCCAGAACACCGGGGAGCTGTTTTTT. This chain uses TRBV15 with TRBJ2-2; D call uncertain. The germline CDR1 and CDR2 sequences are LNHNV and YYDKDF (reference sequence). This CDR3 is built from 15 residues. V lost 8 bases, J lost 1 base, and 14 bases lay in between.

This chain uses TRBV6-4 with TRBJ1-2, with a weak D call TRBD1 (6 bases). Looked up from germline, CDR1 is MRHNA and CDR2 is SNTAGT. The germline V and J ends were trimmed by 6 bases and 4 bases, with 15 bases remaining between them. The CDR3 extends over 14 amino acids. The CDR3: CASSVAGAGYGYTF. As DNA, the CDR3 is TGTGCCAGCAGCGTTGCAGGGGCTGGCTATGGCTACACCTTC.

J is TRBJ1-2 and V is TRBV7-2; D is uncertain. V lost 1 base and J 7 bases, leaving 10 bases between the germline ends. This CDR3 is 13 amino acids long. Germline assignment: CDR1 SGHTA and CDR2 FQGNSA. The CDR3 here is CASSLGGLSGYTF. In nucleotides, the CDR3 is TGTGCCAGCAGCTTAGGGGGTCTTTCTGGCTACACCTTC.

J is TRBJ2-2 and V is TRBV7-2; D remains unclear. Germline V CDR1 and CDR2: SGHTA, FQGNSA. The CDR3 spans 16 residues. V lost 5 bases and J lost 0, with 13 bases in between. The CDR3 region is CASSRRDTPNTGELFF. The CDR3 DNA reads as TGTGCCAGCAGCCGAAGAGACACCCCGAACACCGGGGAGCTGTTTTTT.

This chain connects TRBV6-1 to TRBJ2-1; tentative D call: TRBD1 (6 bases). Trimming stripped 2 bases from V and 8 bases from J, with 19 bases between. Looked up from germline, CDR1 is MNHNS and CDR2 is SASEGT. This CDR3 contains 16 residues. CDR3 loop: CASSEYRAGHLDEQFF. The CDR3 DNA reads TGTGCCAGCAGTGAATACAGGGCGGGCCACTTGGATGAGCAGTTCTTC.

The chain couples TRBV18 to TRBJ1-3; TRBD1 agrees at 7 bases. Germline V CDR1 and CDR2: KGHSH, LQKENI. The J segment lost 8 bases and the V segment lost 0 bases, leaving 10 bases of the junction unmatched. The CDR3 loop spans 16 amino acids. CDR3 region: CASSPPKGAKADTIYF. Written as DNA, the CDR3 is TGTGCCAGCTCACCACCTAAGGGGGCAAAAGCAGACACCATATATTTT.

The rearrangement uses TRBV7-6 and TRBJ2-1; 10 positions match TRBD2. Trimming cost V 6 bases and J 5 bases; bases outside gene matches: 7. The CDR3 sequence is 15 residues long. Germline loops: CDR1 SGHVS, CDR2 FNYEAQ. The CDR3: CASSLILAGDNEQFF. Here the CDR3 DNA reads TGTGCCAGCAGTCTTATCCTAGCGGGAGACAATGAGCAGTTCTTC.

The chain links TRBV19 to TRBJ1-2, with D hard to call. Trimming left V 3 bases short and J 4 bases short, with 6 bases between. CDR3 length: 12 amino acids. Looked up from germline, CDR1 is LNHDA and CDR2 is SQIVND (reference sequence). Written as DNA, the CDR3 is TGTGCCAGTAGTATGTGGCCCTATGGCTACACCTTC. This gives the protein CASSMWPYGYTF.

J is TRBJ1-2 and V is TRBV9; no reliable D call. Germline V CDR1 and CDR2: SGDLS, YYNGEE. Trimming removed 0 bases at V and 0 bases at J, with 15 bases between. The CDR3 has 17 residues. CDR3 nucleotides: TGTGCCAGCAGCGTAGGTTTGCTCGCTACCCCTAACTATGGCTACACCTTC. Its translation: CASSVGLLATPNYGYTF.

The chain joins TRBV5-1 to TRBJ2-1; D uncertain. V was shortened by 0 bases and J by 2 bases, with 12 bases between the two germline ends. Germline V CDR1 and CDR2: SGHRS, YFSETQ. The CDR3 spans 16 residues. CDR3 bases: TGCGCCAGCAGCTTGGGGGCCGGCGGAGCCTACAATGAGCAGTTCTTC. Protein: CASSLGAGGAYNEQFF.

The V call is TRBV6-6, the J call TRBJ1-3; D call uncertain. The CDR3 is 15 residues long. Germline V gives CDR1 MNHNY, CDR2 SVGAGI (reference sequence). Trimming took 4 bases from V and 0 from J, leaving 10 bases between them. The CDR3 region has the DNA TGTGCCAGCAGTTCTTCCGGCAACTCTGGAAACACCATATATTTT. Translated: CASSSSGNSGNTIYF.

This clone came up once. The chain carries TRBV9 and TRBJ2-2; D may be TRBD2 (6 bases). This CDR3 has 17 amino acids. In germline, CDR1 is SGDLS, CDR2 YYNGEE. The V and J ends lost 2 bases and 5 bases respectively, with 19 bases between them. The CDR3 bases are TGTGCCAGCAGCGTCCGGCAAGCGGCCCGGGGGACCGGGGAGCTGTTTTTT. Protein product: CASSVRQAARGTGELFF.

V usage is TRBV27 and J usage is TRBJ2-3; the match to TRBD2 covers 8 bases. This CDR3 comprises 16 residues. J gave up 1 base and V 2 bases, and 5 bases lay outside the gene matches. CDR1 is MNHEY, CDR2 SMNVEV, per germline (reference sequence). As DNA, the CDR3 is TGTGCCAGCAGTTTAAGGAAAGCGGGGGGCACAGATACGCAGTATTTT. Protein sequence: CASSLRKAGGTDTQYF.

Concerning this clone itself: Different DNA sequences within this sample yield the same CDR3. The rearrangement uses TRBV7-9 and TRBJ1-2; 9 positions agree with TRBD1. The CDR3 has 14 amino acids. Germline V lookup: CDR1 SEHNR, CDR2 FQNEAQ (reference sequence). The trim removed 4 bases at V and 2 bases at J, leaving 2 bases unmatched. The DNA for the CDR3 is TGTGCCAGCAGCTCAGGACAGGGGAACTATGGCTACACCTTC. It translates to CASSSGQGNYGYTF.

The CDR3: CASSWVGGEQYF. The DNA of the CDR3 is TGTGCCAGCAGCTGGGTGGGTGGCGAGCAGTACTTC. This chain links TRBV5-6 with TRBJ2-7; no definite D call. Trimming shortened V by 3 bases and J by 6 bases, and 10 bases separated the two germline ends. Germline assignment: CDR1 SGHDT and CDR2 YYEEEE. The CDR3 runs to 12 residues. Full variable domain (rest looked up from reference TRBV5-6 and TRBJ2-7): DAGVTQSPTHLIKTRGQQVTLRCSPKSGHDTVSWYQQALGQGPQFIFQYYEEEERQRGNFPDRFSGHQFPNYSSELNVNALLLGDSALYLCASSWVGGEQYFGPGTRLTVT.

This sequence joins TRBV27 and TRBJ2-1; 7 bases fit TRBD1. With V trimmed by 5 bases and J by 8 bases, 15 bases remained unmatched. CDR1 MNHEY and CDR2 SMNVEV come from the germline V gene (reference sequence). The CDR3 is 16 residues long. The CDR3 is CASSILRGSSGHEQFF. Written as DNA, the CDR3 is TGTGCCAGCAGTATCCTCAGGGGGAGTTCCGGCCATGAGCAGTTCTTC.

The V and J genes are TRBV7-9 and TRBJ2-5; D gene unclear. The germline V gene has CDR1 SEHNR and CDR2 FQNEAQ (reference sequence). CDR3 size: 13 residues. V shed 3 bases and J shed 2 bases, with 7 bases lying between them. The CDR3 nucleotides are TGTGCCAGCAGCTTTATCTCTCAAGAGACCCAGTACTTC. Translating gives CASSFISQETQYF.

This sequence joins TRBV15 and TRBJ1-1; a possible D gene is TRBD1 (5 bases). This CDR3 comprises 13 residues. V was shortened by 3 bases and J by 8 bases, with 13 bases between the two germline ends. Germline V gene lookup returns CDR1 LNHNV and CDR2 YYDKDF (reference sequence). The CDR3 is CATSRAWTTEAFF. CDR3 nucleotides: TGTGCCACCAGCAGGGCGTGGACAACGGAAGCTTTCTTT.

Here the CDR3 reads CASSPGTGHEKLFF. CDR3 coding DNA: TGTGCCAGCAGTCCCGGGACAGGGCACGAAAAACTGTTTTTT. V usage is TRBV6-6 and J usage is TRBJ1-4; 9 nucleotides match TRBD1. The CDR3 length is 14 residues. After removal of 5 bases from V and 8 bases from J, the junction contained 6 bases not matched to a gene. The germline CDR1 and CDR2 sequences are MNHNY and SVGAGI (reference sequence).

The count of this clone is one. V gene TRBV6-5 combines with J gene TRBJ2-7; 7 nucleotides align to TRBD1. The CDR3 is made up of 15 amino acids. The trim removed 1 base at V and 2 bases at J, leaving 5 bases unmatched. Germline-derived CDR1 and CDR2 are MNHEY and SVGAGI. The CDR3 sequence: CASSYLQGKTYEQYF. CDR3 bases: TGTGCCAGCAGTTACTTACAGGGGAAGACCTACGAGCAGTACTTC.

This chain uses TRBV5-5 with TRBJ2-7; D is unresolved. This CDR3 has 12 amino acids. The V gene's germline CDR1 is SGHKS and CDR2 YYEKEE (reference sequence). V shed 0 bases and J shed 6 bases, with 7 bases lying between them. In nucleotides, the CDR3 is TGTGCCAGCAGCTTGGCGGCTATCGAGCAGTACTTC. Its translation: CASSLAAIEQYF.

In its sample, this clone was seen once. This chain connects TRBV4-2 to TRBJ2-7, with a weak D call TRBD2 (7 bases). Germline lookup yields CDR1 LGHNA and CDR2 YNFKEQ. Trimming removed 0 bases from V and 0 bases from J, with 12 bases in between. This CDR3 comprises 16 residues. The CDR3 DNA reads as TGTGCCAGCAGCCAAGAGGCAGGGGAGGGCTCCTACGAGCAGTACTTC. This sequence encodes CASSQEAGEGSYEQYF.

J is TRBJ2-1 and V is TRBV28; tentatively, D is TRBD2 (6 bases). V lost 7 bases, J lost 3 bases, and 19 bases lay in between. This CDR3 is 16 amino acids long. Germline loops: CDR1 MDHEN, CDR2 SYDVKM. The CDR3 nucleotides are TGTGCCAGCATACCTCGACAGCGGGCAATCTACAATGAGCAGTTCTTC. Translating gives CASIPRQRAIYNEQFF.

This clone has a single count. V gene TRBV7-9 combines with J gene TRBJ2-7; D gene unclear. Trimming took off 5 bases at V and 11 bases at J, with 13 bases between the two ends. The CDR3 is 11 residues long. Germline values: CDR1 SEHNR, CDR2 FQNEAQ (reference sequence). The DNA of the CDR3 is TGTGCCAGCAGCCAGCCCCGGGTGGAGTACTTC. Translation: CASSQPRVEYF.

The CDR3 is CASSQEGTAAYEQYF. The CDR3 DNA reads as TGTGCCAGCAGCCAAGAAGGGACAGCGGCCTACGAGCAGTACTTC. The chain employs TRBV4-2 and TRBJ2-7, with 7 bases fitting TRBD1. The CDR3 has 15 amino acids. Germline CDR1 and CDR2: LGHNA and YNFKEQ. With V trimmed by 0 bases and J by 2 bases, 4 bases remained unmatched.

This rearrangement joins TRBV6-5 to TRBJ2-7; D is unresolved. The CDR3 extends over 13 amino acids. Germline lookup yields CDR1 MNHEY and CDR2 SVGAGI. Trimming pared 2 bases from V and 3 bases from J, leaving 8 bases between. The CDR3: CASSYRVRYEQYF. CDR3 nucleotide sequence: TGTGCCAGCAGTTACCGGGTCCGCTACGAGCAGTACTTC.

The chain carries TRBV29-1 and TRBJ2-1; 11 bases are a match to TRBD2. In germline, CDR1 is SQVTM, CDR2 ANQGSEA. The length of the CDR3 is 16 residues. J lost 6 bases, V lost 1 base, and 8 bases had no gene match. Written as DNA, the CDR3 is TGCAGCGTTGAAGGCACTAGCGGGAGAGGGTCCAATGAGCAGTTCTTC. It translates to CSVEGTSGRGSNEQFF.